The 24 T cell receptor beta chains below all came from one sample that was sequenced in a study of identifying expanded T cells in peripheral blood. The assay was immunoSEQ multiplex PCR, and TCRdb's table has in-frame clones only and misses some. Of around 90,000 clones listed, around 88% were seen once; the top ten hold under 4.5%. The sample comprised blood. The receptors stem from a person between 18 and 69 years old in good health.

Only one count was recorded for this clone. CDR3 bases: TGTGCCATCAGTGTGGCGGGTAATACGCAGTATTTT. It specifies CAISVAGNTQYF. The rearrangement joins TRBV10-3 to TRBJ2-3; a possible D gene is TRBD2 (5 bases). The length of the CDR3 is 12 residues. V lost 4 bases and J 7 bases, leaving 9 bases between the germline ends. Germline loops: CDR1 ENHRY, CDR2 SYGVKD.

The V and J genes are TRBV7-9 and TRBJ2-5; TRBD1 aligns across 7 bases. The CDR3 length is 16 residues. J was trimmed by 5 bases and V by 2 bases; bases with no gene match: 11. Germline V CDR1 and CDR2: SEHNR, FQNEAQ (reference sequence). The CDR3 here is CASSLSFRGGRETQYF. CDR3 bases: TGTGCCAGCAGCTTATCGTTTAGAGGGGGCCGCGAGACCCAGTACTTC.

The chain combines TRBV10-2 with TRBJ1-5; no clear D gene. The germline V gene encodes CDR1 WSHSY and CDR2 SAAADI. The CDR3 is 14 amino acids. Between the trimmed V and J ends, which lost 9 bases and 2 bases, there was a span of 14 bases. CDR3 sequence: CASCTGYGNQPQHF. CDR3 coding DNA: TGCGCCAGTTGTACCGGCTACGGCAATCAGCCCCAGCATTTT.

The chain joins TRBV29-1 to TRBJ1-1, with D maybe TRBD1 (5 bases). This CDR3 region has 14 residues. The germline V gene has CDR1 SQVTM and CDR2 ANQGSEA. Between the trimmed V and J ends, which lost 7 bases and 4 bases, there was a span of 19 bases. In nucleotides, the CDR3 is TGCAGCGGAGGTGTGGGGGACGGGATCACTGAAGCTTTCTTT. Translated, it gives CSGGVGDGITEAFF.

J is TRBJ2-7 and V is TRBV28; D ambiguous. From germline, CDR1 is MDHEN and CDR2 SYDVKM. Trimming removed 7 bases from V and 2 bases from J, with 15 bases in between. This CDR3 is built from 14 residues. CDR3 DNA sequence: TGTGCCAGCACCCCCGGAGAGTACACCTACGAGCAGTACTTC. It is translated as CASTPGEYTYEQYF.

The gene calls are TRBV25-1 and TRBJ2-3, with D possibly being TRBD1 (5 bases). There are 15 residues in the CDR3. Trimming shortened V by 1 base and J by 1 base, and 9 bases separated the two germline ends. Germline assignment: CDR1 MGHDK and CDR2 SYGVNS. CDR3 DNA sequence: TGTGCCAGCAGTGAATTTGTAGGGGGCACAGATACGCAGTATTTT. This codes for CASSEFVGGTDTQYF.

This chain uses TRBV29-1 with TRBJ2-7, with D unclear. The V end was cut by 4 bases, the J end by 2 bases, with 15 bases between. CDR1 is SQVTM, CDR2 ANQGSEA, per germline. The CDR3 contains 14 residues. CDR3 sequence: CSVGGGGYTYEQYF. The CDR3 nucleotides read TGCAGCGTTGGGGGTGGCGGCTACACCTACGAGCAGTACTTC.

The chain combines TRBV6-1 with TRBJ1-5, with D uncertain. Trimming cost V 1 base and J 4 bases, with 8 bases left between them. The germline V gene encodes CDR1 MNHNS and CDR2 SASEGT. CDR3 length equals 14 residues. Here the CDR3 DNA reads TGTGCCAGCAGTGAAGTGAGGGTTAATCAGCCCCAGCATTTT. Its protein is CASSEVRVNQPQHF.

The chain combines TRBV9 with TRBJ2-4; D remains ambiguous. Trimming took off 3 bases at V and 8 bases at J, with 12 bases between the two ends. From germline, CDR1 is SGDLS and CDR2 YYNGEE. This CDR3 comprises 13 residues. The DNA of the CDR3 is TGTGCCAGCAGCGGAGACGTCGGCGACATTCAGTACTTC. It specifies CASSGDVGDIQYF. The variable domain in full, with the rest retrieved from reference TRBV9 and TRBJ2-4, is DSGVTQTPKHLITATGQRVTLRCSPRSGDLSVYWYQQSLDQGLQFLIQYYNGEERAKGNILERFSAQQFPDLHSELNLSSLELGDSALYFCASSGDVGDIQYFGAGTRLSVL.

V and J are TRBV10-2 and TRBJ2-7, with D perhaps assigned TRBD1 or TRBD2 (5 bases each). Deletions cut 4 bases from V and 1 base from J, with 5 bases between. The CDR3 spans 12 residues. The V gene's germline CDR1 is WSHSY and CDR2 SAAADI. The CDR3 DNA follows: TGCGCCAGCAGTGGGGGGTCCTACGAGCAGTACTTC. As protein: CASSGGSYEQYF.

The rearrangement joins TRBV15 to TRBJ2-3; TRBD2 matches 8 bases. The CDR3 length is 18 residues. V was pared by 0 bases and J by 0 bases, with 8 bases of the junction left unmatched. Germline V gene sequence: CDR1 LNHNV, CDR2 YYDKDF (reference sequence). The CDR3 loop reads CATSRDKSGGPSTDTQYF. In nucleotides, the CDR3 is TGTGCCACCAGCAGAGATAAGAGCGGGGGACCGAGCACAGATACGCAGTATTTT.

In this sample, this clone turned up once. The rearrangement joins TRBV18 to TRBJ2-3; TRBD2 agrees at 7 bases. The germline V gene encodes CDR1 KGHSH and CDR2 LQKENI. The CDR3 totals 18 residues. V lost 3 bases to trimming and J lost 4 bases; unmatched junction nucleotides: 16. The CDR3: CASSPLGKTSPSSDTQYF. Here the CDR3 DNA reads TGTGCCAGCTCACCGCTGGGGAAGACTAGCCCCTCTTCAGATACGCAGTATTTT.

The chain carries TRBV7-8 and TRBJ2-1, with 11 bases matching TRBD1. Germline V gene lookup returns CDR1 SGHVS and CDR2 FQNEAQ. The V segment lost 6 bases and the J segment 7 bases; nucleotides outside the gene matches: 8. This CDR3 spans 15 amino acids. DNA of the CDR3: TGTGCCAGCAGTAGGACAGGGGGCGCAAGGAATGAGCAGTTCTTC. Translation gives CASSRTGGARNEQFF.

The rearrangement joins TRBV11-2 to TRBJ1-3; perhaps TRBD1 as D (6 bases). V was cut by 0 bases and J by 3 bases, with 12 bases left in between. This CDR3 is 16 amino acids long. The germline V gene encodes CDR1 SGHAT and CDR2 FQNNGV. CDR3 DNA: TGTGCCAGCAGCTTAGATCGGGGGCTCATTGGAAACACCATATATTTT. It codes for CASSLDRGLIGNTIYF.

This clone was seen a few times. The CDR3 here is CASSIELLAGDYEQYF. The CDR3 nucleotides read TGTGCCAGTAGTATAGAGTTACTAGCGGGGGATTACGAGCAGTACTTC. This chain joins TRBV19 and TRBJ2-7; 11 bases are a match to TRBD2. V shed 0 bases, J shed 4 bases, and the junction held 5 bases outside the gene matches. This CDR3 has 16 residues. Germline values: CDR1 LNHDA, CDR2 SQIVND (reference sequence).

In this sample, this clone turned up once. This chain connects TRBV11-2 to TRBJ2-3; a possible D gene is TRBD2 (6 bases). Germline V gene data show CDR1 as SGHAT and CDR2 as FQNNGV. Trimming left V 5 bases short and J 2 bases short, with 17 bases between. The CDR3 consists of 16 residues. CDR3 DNA sequence: TGTGCCAGCAGCATGGGACTCTCGGAATTCACAGATACGCAGTATTTT. It yields the protein CASSMGLSEFTDTQYF.

The genes are TRBV4-3 and TRBJ2-2; 9 positions match TRBD2. Germline CDR1 is LGHNA and CDR2 is YSLEER. The V gene end was trimmed by 4 bases and the J gene end by 2 bases; junction bases not matched to a gene: 2. This CDR3 has 15 amino acids. CDR3 amino acids: CASSRLAVNTGELFF. The CDR3 DNA reads TGCGCCAGCAGCCGACTAGCGGTAAACACCGGGGAGCTGTTTTTT.

This sequence joins TRBV11-2 and TRBJ2-7, with D possibly being TRBD2 (5 bases). Trimming stripped 5 bases from V and 7 bases from J, with 18 bases between. Per germline, CDR1 SGHAT and CDR2 FQNNGV. The CDR3 is 14 residues long. The CDR3 sequence: CASSLGGYALEQYF. As DNA, the CDR3 is TGTGCCAGCAGCCTAGGAGGCTACGCGTTGGAGCAGTACTTC.

The J gene is TRBJ2-1, the V gene TRBV19; D remains unclear. The germline V gene encodes CDR1 LNHDA and CDR2 SQIVND (reference sequence). The CDR3 is 13 residues long. The V gene lost 5 bases and the J gene lost 8 bases, with 13 bases spanning the gap. CDR3: CASSVPIVDEQFF. The CDR3 DNA follows: TGTGCCAGTAGTGTCCCCATTGTCGATGAGCAGTTCTTC.

The gene calls are TRBV29-1 and TRBJ2-2; no definite D call. V dropped 4 bases and J dropped 1 base, with 7 bases sitting between them. CDR3 size: 13 residues. Germline V gene lookup returns CDR1 SQVTM and CDR2 ANQGSEA. The CDR3 region is CSVGRQNTGELFF. The CDR3 nucleotides are TGCAGCGTTGGCCGCCAGAACACCGGGGAGCTGTTTTTT.

This clone was recorded once. The V call is TRBV11-2, the J call TRBJ2-7; perhaps TRBD1 as D (6 bases). This CDR3 comprises 12 residues. Germline-derived CDR1 and CDR2 are SGHAT and FQNNGV. V shed 6 bases and J shed 3 bases, with 9 bases lying between them. The CDR3: CASSQTGYEQYF. As DNA, the CDR3 is TGTGCCAGCAGTCAGACAGGCTACGAGCAGTACTTC.

V gene TRBV28 combines with J gene TRBJ2-7; 10 nucleotides line up with TRBD1. The CDR3 has 13 residues. V trimming: 8 bases; J trimming: 3 bases; junction bases outside the gene matches: 4. Germline V CDR1 and CDR2: MDHEN, SYDVKM. CDR3 sequence reads: CASGGQGLYEQYF. As DNA, the CDR3 is TGTGCCAGCGGGGGACAGGGGCTCTACGAGCAGTACTTC.

The gene calls are TRBV29-1 and TRBJ2-7, with a weak D call TRBD1 (6 bases). This CDR3 is 13 amino acids long. Trimming pared 6 bases from V and 1 base from J, leaving 13 bases between. From germline, CDR1 is SQVTM and CDR2 ANQGSEA. For the CDR3, the DNA is TGCAGCGTGAACGACAGGTCGTCCTACGAGCAGTACTTC. Its translation is CSVNDRSSYEQYF.

V is TRBV28 and J is TRBJ2-1; 9 bases fit TRBD1. CDR1 MDHEN and CDR2 SYDVKM come from the germline V gene. V lost 6 bases, J lost 2 bases, and 11 bases stayed unmatched. The CDR3 extends over 17 amino acids. The CDR3 loop reads CASSEEQGQGPYNEQFF. Written as DNA, the CDR3 is TGTGCCAGCAGCGAAGAACAGGGACAGGGTCCCTACAATGAGCAGTTCTTC.